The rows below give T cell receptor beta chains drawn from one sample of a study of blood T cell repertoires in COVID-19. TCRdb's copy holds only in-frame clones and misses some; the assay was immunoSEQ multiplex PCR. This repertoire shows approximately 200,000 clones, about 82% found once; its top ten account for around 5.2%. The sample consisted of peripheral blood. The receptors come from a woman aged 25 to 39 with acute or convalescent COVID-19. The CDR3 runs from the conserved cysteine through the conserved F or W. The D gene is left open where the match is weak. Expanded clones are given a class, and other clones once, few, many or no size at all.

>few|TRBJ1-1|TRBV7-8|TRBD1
TGTGCCAGCAGCTTACCGGGACAGGAAGCTTTCTTT
CASSLPGQEAFF
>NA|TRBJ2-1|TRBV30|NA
TGTGCCTGGAGTGCGATCCTAGGTGAGCAGTTCTTC
CAWSAILGEQFF
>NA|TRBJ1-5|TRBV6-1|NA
TGTGCCAGCAGTGAAGCAAGGGGCAGCACCCAGCATTTT
CASSEARGSTQHF
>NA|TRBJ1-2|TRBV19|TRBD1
TGTGCCTCAGTATCACGAGGACAGGGGTTAGACTATGGCTACACCTTC
CASVSRGQGLDYGYTF
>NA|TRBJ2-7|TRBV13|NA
TGTGCCAGCAGCTTAGCGGCGGGGACAGACTACGAGCAGTACTTC
CASSLAAGTDYEQYF
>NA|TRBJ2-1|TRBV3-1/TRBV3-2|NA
TGTGCCAGCAGCCAAGTCTCCGCGCACGCCTCCTACAATGAGCAGTTCTTC
CASSQVSAHASYNEQFF
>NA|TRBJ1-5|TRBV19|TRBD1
TGTGCCAGTAGGGCTGGGACAGGGGGCTTGCAGCCCCAGCATTTT
CASRAGTGGLQPQHF
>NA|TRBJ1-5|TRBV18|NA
TGTGCCAGCTCACTCCGAGGAGGGGTTGAAAGCAATCAGCCCCAGCATTTT
CASSLRGGVESNQPQHF
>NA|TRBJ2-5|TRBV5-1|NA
TGCGCCAGCAGGCCGGACTCGGAGACCCAGTACTTC
CASRPDSETQYF
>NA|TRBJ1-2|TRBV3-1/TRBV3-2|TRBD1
TGTGCCAGCAGCCAAGGCGGGACAGCTAATAACTATGGCTACACCTTC
CASSQGGTANNYGYTF
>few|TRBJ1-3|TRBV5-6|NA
TGTGCCAGCAGCGGGGACACAGGAAACACCATATATTTT
CASSGDTGNTIYF
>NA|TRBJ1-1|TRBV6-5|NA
TGTGCCAGCGCCCCCACAGGTCCGAACACTGAAGCTTTCTTT
CASAPTGPNTEAFF
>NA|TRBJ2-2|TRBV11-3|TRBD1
TGTGCCAGCAGTTACCGGACAGGACTCACCGGGGAGCTGTTTTTT
CASSYRTGLTGELFF
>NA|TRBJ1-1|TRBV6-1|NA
TGTGCCAGCAGTCCGCCCGGGTCTAGGAACACTGAAGCTTTCTTT
CASSPPGSRNTEAFF
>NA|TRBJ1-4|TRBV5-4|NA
TGTGCCAGCAGCCCCCGGAGGGGGAGGGCTGAAAAACTGTTTTTT
CASSPRRGRAEKLFF
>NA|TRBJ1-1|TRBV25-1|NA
TGTGCCAGCAGTGAAGAGAATATGAACACTGAAGCTTTCTTT
CASSEENMNTEAFF
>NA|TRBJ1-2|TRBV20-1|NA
TGCAGTGGTATTGAGGAGTCGAGATATGGCTACACCTTC
CSGIEESRYGYTF
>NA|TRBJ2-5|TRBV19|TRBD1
TGTGCCAGTAGTATCAGGGGGCCGGGGGAGACCCAGTACTTC
CASSIRGPGETQYF
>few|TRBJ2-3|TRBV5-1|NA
TGCGCCAGCAGCCTTGGGGGGGCGGATACGCAGTATTTT
CASSLGGADTQYF
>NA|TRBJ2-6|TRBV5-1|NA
TGCGCCAGCAGCCATACAGGGTCAGGGGCCAACGTCCTGACTTTC
CASSHTGSGANVLTF
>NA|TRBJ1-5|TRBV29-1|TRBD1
TGCAGCGCTCAGACAGGGCGGGATCAGCCCCAGCATTTT
CSAQTGRDQPQHF
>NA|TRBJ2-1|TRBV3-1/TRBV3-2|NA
TGTGCCAGCAGCCAAGTGGACCGGGGGCAGTTCTTC
CASSQVDRGQFF
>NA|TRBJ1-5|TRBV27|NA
TGTGCCAGCGGGAAGCCCGGGGGGTTCGCCAATCAGCCCCAGCATTTT
CASGKPGGFANQPQHF
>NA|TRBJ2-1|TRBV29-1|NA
TGCAGCGTTGAAGGCCCGCGGGGAGTGGAGCAGTTCTTC
CSVEGPRGVEQFF
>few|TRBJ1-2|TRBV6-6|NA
TGTGCCAGCAGTTCCCCAGCAGTGCGGGTCTATGGCTACACCTTC
CASSSPAVRVYGYTF
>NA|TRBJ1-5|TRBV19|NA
TGTGCCAGTAGGGCGGGGGGCAATCAGCCCCAGCATTTT
CASRAGGNQPQHF
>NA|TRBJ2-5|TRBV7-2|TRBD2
TGTGCCAGCAGCCCACTCCAACTCACGACTAGCGGTAGCGGGACCCAGTACTTC
CASSPLQLTTSGSGTQYF
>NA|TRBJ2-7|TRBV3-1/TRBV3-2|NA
TGTGCCAGCAGCCATGCCGGACAGAACTACGAGCAGTACTTC
CASSHAGQNYEQYF
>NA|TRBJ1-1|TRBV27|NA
TGTGCCAGCAGTTTATGGGTACAGGGCGGCACTGAAGCTTTCTTT
CASSLWVQGGTEAFF
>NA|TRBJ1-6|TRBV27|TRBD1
TGTGCCAGCAGCCCGGGACAGGGAGCCACGGTTAATTCACCCCTCCACTTT
CASSPGQGATVNSPLHF
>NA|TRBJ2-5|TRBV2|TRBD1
TGTGCCAGCTTTAGGGACAGCCAAGAGACCCAGTACTTC
CASFRDSQETQYF
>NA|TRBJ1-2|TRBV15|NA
TGTGCCACCAGCAGAGATCTGGAGGCCCGAGGGGGCTACACCTTC
CATSRDLEARGGYTF
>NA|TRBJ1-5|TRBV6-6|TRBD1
TGTGCCAGCAGGGACGGGGACAGCCCCAATCAGCCCCAGCATTTT
CASRDGDSPNQPQHF
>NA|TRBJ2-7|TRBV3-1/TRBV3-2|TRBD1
TGTGCCAGCAGCCGGGGGACAGCCTACGAGCAGTACTTC
CASSRGTAYEQYF
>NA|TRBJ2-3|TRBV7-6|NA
TGTGCCAGCAGCCCCCGACAGGGAGGTTTGACAGATACGCAGTATTTT
CASSPRQGGLTDTQYF
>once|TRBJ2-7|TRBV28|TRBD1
TGTGCCAGCAGTTGGGCGGGACAGGGTTACGAGCAGTACTTC
CASSWAGQGYEQYF
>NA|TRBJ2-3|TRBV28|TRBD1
TGTGCCAGCAACCCGACAGGGGGGCTCACAGATACGCAGTATTTT
CASNPTGGLTDTQYF
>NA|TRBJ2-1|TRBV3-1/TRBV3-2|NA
TGTGCCAGCAGCTACACGGGTAATGAGCAGTTCTTC
CASSYTGNEQFF
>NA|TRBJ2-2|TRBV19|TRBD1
TGTGCCAGTAGTGCCTTTACAGGGGGTAACGGGGAGCTGTTTTTT
CASSAFTGGNGELFF
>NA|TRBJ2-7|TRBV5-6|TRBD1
TGTGCCAGCAGCTGGACAGGGGGGTTCTCCTACGAGCAGTACTTC
CASSWTGGFSYEQYF
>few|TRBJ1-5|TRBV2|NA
TGTGCCAGCAGTCAGGCGTACAATCAGCCCCAGCATTTT
CASSQAYNQPQHF
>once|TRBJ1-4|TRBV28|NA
TGTGCCAGCAGCCTGGGGGGGCTCGGTGAAAAACTGTTTTTT
CASSLGGLGEKLFF
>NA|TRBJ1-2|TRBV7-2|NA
TGTGCCAGCAGCGGGCTTACTAACTATGGCTACACCTTC
CASSGLTNYGYTF
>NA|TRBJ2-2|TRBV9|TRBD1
TGTGCCAGCAGCGTAGCGACAGGGGGTGCGAACACCGGGGAGCTGTTTTTT
CASSVATGGANTGELFF
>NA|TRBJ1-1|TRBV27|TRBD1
TGTGCCAGCAGTTGGCTCGGGACAGGGATCAACACTGAAGCTTTCTTT
CASSWLGTGINTEAFF
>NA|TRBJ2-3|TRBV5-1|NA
TGCGCCAGCAGCTTGGCCCCGGTTAGCACAGATACGCAGTATTTT
CASSLAPVSTDTQYF
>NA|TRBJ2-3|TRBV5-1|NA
TGCGCCAGCAGCTTTGGGCCAGGTAATACGCAGTATTTT
CASSFGPGNTQYF
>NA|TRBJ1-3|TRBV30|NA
TGTGCCTGGAGGGCCCCCGGCGGGGGAAACACCATATATTTT
CAWRAPGGGNTIYF
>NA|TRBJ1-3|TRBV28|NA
TGTGCCAGCCTGCGGGGGGGCTCTGGAAACACCATATATTTT
CASLRGGSGNTIYF
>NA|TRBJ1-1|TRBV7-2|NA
TGTGCCAGCATTTCGCAGGGACTTAACACTGAAGCTTTCTTT
CASISQGLNTEAFF
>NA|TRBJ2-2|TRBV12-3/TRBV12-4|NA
TGTGCCAGCAGTTTTAGTCCCGGGGAGCTGTTTTTT
CASSFSPGELFF
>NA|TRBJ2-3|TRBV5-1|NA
TGCGCCAGCAGCTTTACGGGGGGCACTAGCACAGATACGCAGTATTTT
CASSFTGGTSTDTQYF
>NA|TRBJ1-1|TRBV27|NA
TGTGCCAGCAGTTCACAACCAGGGGTAAGCACTGAAGCTTTCTTT
CASSSQPGVSTEAFF
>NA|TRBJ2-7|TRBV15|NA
TGTGCCACCAGCAGAGATCAGGGTTCCTACGAGCAGTACTTC
CATSRDQGSYEQYF
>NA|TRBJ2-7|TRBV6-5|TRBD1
TGTGCCAACAGGGGCGACTCCTACGAGCAGTACTTC
CANRGDSYEQYF
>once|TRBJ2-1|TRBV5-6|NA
TGTGCCAGCAGCCGCGTGGTTGAGCAGTTCTTC
CASSRVVEQFF
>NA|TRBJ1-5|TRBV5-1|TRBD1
TGCGCCAGCAGTGACGGACAGGGGCGTCAGCCCCAGCATTTT
CASSDGQGRQPQHF
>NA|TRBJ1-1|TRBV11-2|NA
TGTGCCAGCAGCTTGGCCGGCGGGAACACTGAAGCTTTCTTT
CASSLAGGNTEAFF
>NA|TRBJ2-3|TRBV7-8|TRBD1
TGTGCCAGCAGCGAAAGCCAACAGGGGTTTGGAACAGATACGCAGTATTTT
CASSESQQGFGTDTQYF
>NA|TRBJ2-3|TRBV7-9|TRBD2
TGTGCCAGCAGCGAGGGACTAGCATTCACAGATACGCAGTATTTT
CASSEGLAFTDTQYF